This T cell receptor (beta chain) comes out of a study of blood T cell repertoires in COVID-19. This CDR3 has 9 amino acids. The V and J ends lost 5 bases and 12 bases respectively, with 10 bases between them. In germline, CDR1 is SQVTM, CDR2 ANQGSEA. The table came from immunoSEQ multiplex PCR; TCRdb's copy has only in-frame clones and leaves some out. The sample consists of 260,000 or so clones, nearly 85% of them appearing once. The chain combines TRBV29-1 with TRBJ1-2; TRBD1 might be the D (5 bases). This receptor was taken from a human donor in a cohort sampled during active COVID-19. The specimen was peripheral blood. CDR3 DNA: TGCAGCGTTAACCCAGGGAACACCTTC. Its translation is CSVNPGNTF.